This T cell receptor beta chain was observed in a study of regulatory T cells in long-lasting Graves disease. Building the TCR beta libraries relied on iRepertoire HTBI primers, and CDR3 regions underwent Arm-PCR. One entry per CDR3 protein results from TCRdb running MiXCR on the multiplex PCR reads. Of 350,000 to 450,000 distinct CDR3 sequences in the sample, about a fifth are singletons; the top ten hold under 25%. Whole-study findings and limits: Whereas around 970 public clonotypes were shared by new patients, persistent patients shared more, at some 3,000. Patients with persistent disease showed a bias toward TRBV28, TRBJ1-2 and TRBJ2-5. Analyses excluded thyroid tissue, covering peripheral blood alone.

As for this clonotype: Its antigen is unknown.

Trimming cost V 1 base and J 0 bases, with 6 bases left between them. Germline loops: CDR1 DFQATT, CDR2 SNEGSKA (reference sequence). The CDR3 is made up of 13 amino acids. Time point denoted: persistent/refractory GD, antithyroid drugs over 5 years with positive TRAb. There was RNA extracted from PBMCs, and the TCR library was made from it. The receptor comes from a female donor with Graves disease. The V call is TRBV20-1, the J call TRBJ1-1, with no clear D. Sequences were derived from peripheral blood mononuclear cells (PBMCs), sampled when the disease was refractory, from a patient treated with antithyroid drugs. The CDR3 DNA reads TGCAGTGCTAGAGGAGGGCTGAACACTGAAGCTTTCTTT. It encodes CSARGGLNTEAFF.